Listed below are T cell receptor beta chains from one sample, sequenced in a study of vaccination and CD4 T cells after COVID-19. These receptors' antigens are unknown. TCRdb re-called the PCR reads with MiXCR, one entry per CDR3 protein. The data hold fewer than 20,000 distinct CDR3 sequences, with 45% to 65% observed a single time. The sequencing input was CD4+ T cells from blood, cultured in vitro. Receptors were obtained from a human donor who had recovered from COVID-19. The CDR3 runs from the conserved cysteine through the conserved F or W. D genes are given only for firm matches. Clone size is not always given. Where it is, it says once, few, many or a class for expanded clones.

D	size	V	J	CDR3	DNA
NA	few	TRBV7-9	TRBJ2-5	CASSLGRAGLQETQYF	TGTGCCAGCAGCTTAGGGAGGGCGGGGCTCCAAGAGACCCAGTACTTC
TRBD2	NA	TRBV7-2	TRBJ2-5	CASSLDPLAGGPRETQYF	TGTGCCAGCAGCTTAGATCCCCTAGCGGGGGGGCCTAGGGAGACCCAGTACTTC
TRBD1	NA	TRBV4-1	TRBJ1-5	CASSQGYGTGGQPQHF	TGCGCCAGCAGCCAGGGGTATGGGACAGGGGGTCAGCCCCAGCATTTT
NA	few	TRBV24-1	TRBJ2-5	CATSDPRGTEETQYF	TGTGCCACCAGTGATCCGAGGGGGACGGAAGAGACCCAGTACTTC
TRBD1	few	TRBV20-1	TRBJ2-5	CSARVGTGGGETQYF	TGCAGTGCTAGGGTTGGGACAGGGGGCGGAGAGACCCAGTACTTC
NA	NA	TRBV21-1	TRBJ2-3	CASNLSGDTQYF	TGTGCCAGCAACCTCAGTGGGGATACGCAGTATTTT
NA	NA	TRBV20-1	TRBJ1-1	CSARVRGWDTEAFF	TGCAGTGCTAGAGTTAGAGGGTGGGACACTGAAGCTTTCTTT
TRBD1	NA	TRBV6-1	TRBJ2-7	CASSTSRDRDSYEQYF	TGTGCCAGCAGCACCTCTCGGGACAGGGACTCCTACGAGCAGTACTTC
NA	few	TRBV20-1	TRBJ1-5	CSASAEWDQPQHF	TGCAGTGCTAGTGCCGAGTGGGATCAGCCCCAGCATTTT
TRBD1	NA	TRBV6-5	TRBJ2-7	CASSYSFTGGYEQYF	TGTGCCAGCAGTTACAGCTTTACAGGGGGCTACGAGCAGTACTTC
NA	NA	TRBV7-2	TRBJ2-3	CASSLSGYSTDTQYF	TGTGCCAGCAGCTTAAGTGGCTATAGCACAGATACGCAGTATTTT
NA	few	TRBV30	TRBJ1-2	CAWSVSQNYGYTF	TGTGCCTGGAGTGTAAGTCAGAACTATGGCTACACCTTC
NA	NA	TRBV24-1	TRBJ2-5	CATSDNRGSGSAKETQYF	TGTGCCACCAGTGATAATCGGGGTAGCGGAAGCGCCAAAGAGACCCAGTACTTC
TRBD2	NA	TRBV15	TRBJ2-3	CATSRDQRGVPDTQYF	TGTGCCACCAGCAGAGATCAACGGGGGGTCCCAGATACGCAGTATTTT
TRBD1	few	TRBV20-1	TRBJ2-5	CSARRQGRETQYF	TGCAGTGCTAGGAGACAGGGTAGAGAGACCCAGTACTTC
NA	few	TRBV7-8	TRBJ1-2	CASSTAQGNYGYTF	TGTGCCAGCAGCACAGCACAGGGAAACTATGGCTACACCTTC
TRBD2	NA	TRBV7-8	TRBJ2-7	CASSPRSGLAGGQSIYEQYF	TGTGCCAGCAGCCCCCGCTCCGGACTAGCGGGGGGCCAATCAATCTACGAGCAGTACTTC
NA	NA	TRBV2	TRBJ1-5	CASSGQNNQPQHF	TGTGCCAGCAGCGGACAGAACAATCAGCCCCAGCATTTT
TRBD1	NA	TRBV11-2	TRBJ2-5	CASSRDRGWQETQYF	TGTGCCAGCAGCCGGGACAGGGGGTGGCAAGAGACCCAGTACTTC
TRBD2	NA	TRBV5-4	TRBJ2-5	CASSLPLAGVRETQYF	TGTGCCAGCAGCTTGCCACTAGCGGGAGTACGGGAGACCCAGTACTTC
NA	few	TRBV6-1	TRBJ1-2	CASSACRGGLCGYTF	TGTGCCAGCAGTGCCTGCCGTGGGGGGCTGTGCGGCTACACCTTC
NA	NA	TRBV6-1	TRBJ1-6	CASSWRVQSPLHF	TGTGCCAGCAGCTGGAGGGTCCAGTCACCCCTCCACTTT
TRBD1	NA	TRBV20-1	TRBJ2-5	CSAPQFVGGVGETQYF	TGCAGTGCTCCCCAGTTTGTAGGGGGCGTCGGAGAGACCCAGTACTTC
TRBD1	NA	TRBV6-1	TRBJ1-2	CASRREQGSPYGYTF	TGTGCCAGCAGACGTGAACAGGGGAGCCCCTATGGCTACACCTTC
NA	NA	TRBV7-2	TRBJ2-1	CASSLAPGVVNEQFF	TGTGCCAGCAGCTTAGCCCCGGGAGTGGTCAATGAGCAGTTCTTC
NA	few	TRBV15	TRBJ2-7	CATSTVTETLYYEQYF	TGTGCCACCAGCACTGTTACGGAGACCCTTTACTACGAGCAGTACTTC
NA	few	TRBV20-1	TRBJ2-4	CSARVSAGRGSKNIQYF	TGCAGTGCTAGAGTCTCCGCCGGCCGAGGGTCCAAAAACATTCAGTACTTC
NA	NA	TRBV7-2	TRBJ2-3	CASSPHEGDTQYF	TGTGCCAGCAGCCCCCATGAGGGAGATACGCAGTATTTT
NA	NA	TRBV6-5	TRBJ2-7	CASSYSVLGSYEQYF	TGTGCCAGCAGTTACTCGGTGCTCGGGTCCTACGAGCAGTACTTC
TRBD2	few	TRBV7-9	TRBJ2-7	CASSFLVREPLGEQYF	TGTGCCAGCAGCTTCCTAGTGCGGGAGCCTCTTGGCGAGCAGTACTTC
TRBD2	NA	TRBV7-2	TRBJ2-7	CASSQRASGNEQYF	TGTGCCAGCAGCCAGAGGGCTAGCGGCAACGAGCAGTACTTC
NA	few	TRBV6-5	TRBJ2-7	CASSWGQGEQYF	TGTGCCAGCAGTTGGGGGCAAGGCGAGCAGTACTTC
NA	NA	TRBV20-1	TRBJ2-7	CSAKGDVLAYEQYF	TGCAGTGCTAAGGGGGACGTTTTGGCCTACGAGCAGTACTTC
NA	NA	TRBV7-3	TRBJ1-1	CASSLTQWTANTEAFF	TGTGCCAGCAGCTTAACGCAGTGGACAGCAAACACTGAAGCTTTCTTT
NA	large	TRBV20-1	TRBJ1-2	CSALNAYGYTF	TGCAGTGCCCTTAACGCCTATGGCTACACCTTC
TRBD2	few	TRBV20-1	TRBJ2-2	CSARLTSGRATGELFF	TGCAGTGCTAGGCTAACTAGCGGGAGGGCCACCGGGGAGCTGTTTTTT
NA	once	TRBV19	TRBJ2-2	CASSIRGAELFF	TGTGCCAGTAGTATAAGGGGCGCGGAGCTGTTTTTT
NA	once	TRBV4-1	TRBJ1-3	CASSQALGNTIYF	TGCGCCAGCAGCCAAGCTCTGGGGAACACCATATATTTT
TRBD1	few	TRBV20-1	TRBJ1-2	CSAAGQGGYGYTF	TGCAGTGCTGCGGGACAGGGTGGCTATGGCTACACCTTC
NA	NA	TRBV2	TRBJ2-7	CASSLDVGGEQYF	TGTGCCAGCAGCCTAGACGTGGGGGGCGAGCAGTACTTC
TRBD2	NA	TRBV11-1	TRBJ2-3	CASSLGVAGYTDTQYF	TGTGCCAGCAGCTTGGGGGTAGCGGGCTACACAGATACGCAGTATTTT
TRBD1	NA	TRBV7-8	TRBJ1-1	CASSPSRGGRGPGEAFF	TGTGCCAGCAGCCCTAGTCGGGGGGGTAGGGGGCCGGGTGAAGCTTTCTTT
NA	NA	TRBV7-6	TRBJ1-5	CASSLGSSQPQHF	TGTGCCAGCAGCTTAGGCTCGAGTCAGCCCCAGCATTTT
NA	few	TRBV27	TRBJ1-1	CASSFAGDTEAFF	TGTGCCAGCAGTTTCGCAGGGGACACTGAAGCTTTCTTT
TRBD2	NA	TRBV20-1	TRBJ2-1	CSAISLAGVSYNEQFF	TGCAGTGCCATCTCACTAGCGGGCGTATCCTACAATGAGCAGTTCTTC
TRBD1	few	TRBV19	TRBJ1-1	CASKRDRRNTEAFF	TGTGCCAGCAAACGGGACAGGAGAAACACTGAAGCTTTCTTT
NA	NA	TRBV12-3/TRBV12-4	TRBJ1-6	CASSLAGTDNSPLHF	TGTGCCAGCAGTTTAGCGGGTACAGACAATTCACCCCTCCACTTT
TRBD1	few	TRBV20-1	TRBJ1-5	CSAPSIWGQGKYSNQPQHF	TGCAGTGCCCCATCTATCTGGGGACAGGGCAAGTATAGCAATCAGCCCCAGCATTTT